A selection of T cell receptor beta chains follows, all from one sample in a study of lymphopenia after photon versus proton radiotherapy. Clones were read by immunoSEQ multiplex PCR, and TCRdb kept only the in-frame ones, dropping some. The sample carries around 16,000 clones, around nine tenths recorded once. The sample here was peripheral blood, taken from a patient treated with proton-based radiotherapy. The source is a woman aged 60-70 years with cholangiocarcinoma. Some clones in this sample may be carry-over from other donors' samples. The conserved cysteine and the conserved F or W are not part of the CDR3 here. The D gene is left open where the match is weak. Clone size is shown for a subset of rows, as once, few, many or a class of expanded clone.

v_call	d_call	j_call	clone_size	cdr3_aa
TRBV6-1	.	TRBJ2-5	.	ASSEIPTETQY
TRBV7-2	TRBD1	TRBJ1-2	.	ASSLGRGRDGYT
TRBV5-1	.	TRBJ1-4	.	ASSLAGTGDEKLF
TRBV5-1	TRBD1	TRBJ2-5	.	ASSMTGRGETQY
TRBV10-3	.	TRBJ1-1	once	AISVSGGNTEAF
TRBV27	TRBD1	TRBJ1-4	once	ASSSAGQVSPNEKLF
TRBV4-1	.	TRBJ2-7	.	ASSQEPGLGYEQY
TRBV7-8	.	TRBJ1-4	few	ASSRTEGREKLF
TRBV19	.	TRBJ1-2	.	ASSRWQVVNGYT
TRBV11-2	TRBD2	TRBJ2-1	once	ASSFTGTSGVLQQF
TRBV6-6	TRBD2	TRBJ2-1	.	ASRLLSSGSGEQF
TRBV5-4	.	TRBJ1-4	.	ASSLAGSPNEKLF
TRBV6-4	TRBD2	TRBJ2-3	once	ASSVAGGADTQY
TRBV6-1	TRBD2	TRBJ2-1	.	ASSPASGGAYEQF
TRBV5-3	.	TRBJ2-7	.	ARSLTTEAYEQY
TRBV21-1	.	TRBJ1-5	.	ASSKWWGGQPQH
TRBV29-1	TRBD1	TRBJ2-6	.	SVSTGGSGANVLT
TRBV12-5	.	TRBJ2-2	.	ASGFLGNAGELF
TRBV11-2	.	TRBJ2-7	.	ASSLAEAEFYEQY
TRBV4-2	TRBD1	TRBJ1-1	.	ASSQERQGALTEAF
TRBV15	.	TRBJ1-1	.	ATSRGGSIEAF
TRBV25-1	.	TRBJ1-2	.	ASSETGFYGYT
TRBV6-6	TRBD1	TRBJ1-5	.	ASRGQGVNQPQH
TRBV30	.	TRBJ2-1	.	AWSVPGLDEQF
TRBV7-9	TRBD1	TRBJ1-1	.	ASSSGQGMNTEAF
TRBV6-5	TRBD2	TRBJ2-1	once	ASSQRRGGGDEQF
TRBV6-4	.	TRBJ1-2	.	ASRGGPGIYGYT
TRBV27	TRBD1	TRBJ2-4	few	ASSPDRAGGRTKNIQY
TRBV7-2	TRBD2	TRBJ2-7	.	AITGLAGGQY
TRBV2	.	TRBJ2-7	.	ASTHAGLLYEQY
TRBV28	.	TRBJ2-6	.	ASSFRGTGANVLT
TRBV30	.	TRBJ1-3	.	AWSVRGHSGNTIY
TRBV7-2	TRBD1	TRBJ2-3	.	ASSLRGQGAFTDTQY
TRBV20-1	.	TRBJ2-1	.	SARMDEQF
TRBV29-1	.	TRBJ1-3	once	SVALGNTIY
TRBV6-5	.	TRBJ2-5	.	ASSYSPAYQETQY
TRBV11-3	.	TRBJ2-5	.	ASSPGAQETQY
TRBV4-3	.	TRBJ1-2	.	ASSQDLRYGYT
TRBV19	.	TRBJ2-7	.	ASTGQGYYEQY
TRBV6-1	TRBD1	TRBJ2-5	.	ASSANRGAETQY
TRBV18	.	TRBJ2-7	.	ASSPGQSEQY
TRBV18	.	TRBJ1-5	.	ASSPGVTQPQH
TRBV19	.	TRBJ2-6	few	ASSIVPDSSGANVLT
TRBV5-5	TRBD1	TRBJ2-1	.	ASSLLGQGIISGNEQF
TRBV7-8	TRBD1	TRBJ1-2	.	ASSLGGTVYGYT
TRBV6-1	.	TRBJ1-3	few	ASSEGDPRFGNTIY
TRBV5-1	.	TRBJ1-1	.	ASSHLLENTEAF
TRBV6-5	.	TRBJ2-1	once	ASSRGGYNEQF
TRBV19	TRBD2	TRBJ2-7	medium-sized	ASSIASGSEQY
TRBV11-2	.	TRBJ1-6	few	ASSSRTGSNSPLH
TRBV10-2	.	TRBJ2-3	.	ASSARDPDTDTQY
TRBV19	.	TRBJ2-3	.	ASSIPSTDTQY
TRBV9	.	TRBJ1-2	.	ASSVGSGESYGYT
TRBV7-3	TRBD1	TRBJ1-5	.	ASSPRTGWNQPQH
TRBV20-1	.	TRBJ2-3	once	SARDLIAQY
TRBV7-3	.	TRBJ1-1	once	ASSSDGNTEAF
TRBV2	TRBD2	TRBJ2-1	.	ASNPVGGAQF
TRBV4-3	.	TRBJ1-1	.	ASSQTGNEAF
TRBV4-1	.	TRBJ1-4	.	ASSHLTRGPNEKLF
TRBV5-1	TRBD2	TRBJ2-1	.	ASSPGTSGGALGEQF